The present entry profiles one T cell receptor (beta chain) with its context. Its antigen is still unknown. The data originate from a study of CD8+ T cells in alopecia areata. Study-wide background: Treated patients were given oral tofacitinib, which was dosed at 5 to 10 mg twice daily. Study-level points and caveats: With one nonresponder, baseline CD8+ expansion's link to response remains uncertain. In blood and scalp, many expanded lesional clones persisted during tofacitinib.

Described treatment: oral pan-JAK inhibitor, 5-10 mg twice daily. Researchers took lesional scalp punch biopsies and peripheral blood from people who were alopecia areata patients. In each case, RNA was isolated and then reverse transcribed into cDNA as the sequencing template. The protocol was immunoSEQ multiplex PCR, while the TCRdb copy is restricted to in-frame clones and leaves out a portion. This table has fewer than 250,000 clones, over 55% appearing once. Losses at the gene ends were 3 bases for V and 8 bases for J; bases not matched to a gene: 4. The CDR3 covers 14 residues. CDR1 and CDR2 (germline): MGHRA, YSYEKL.

The rearrangement joins TRBV4-1 to TRBJ1-6; 7 bases agree with TRBD1. The sequence was obtained from a human donor with alopecia areata. Sequenced material: CD4+ T cells sorted from blood, taken at week 24, from a patient treated with tofacitinib. This CDR3 is CASSQTGWDSPLHF. The CDR3 bases are TGCGCCAGCAGCCAGACAGGGTGGGATTCACCCCTCCACTTT.